One and the same sample provided the 9 T cell receptor beta chains below, sequenced in a study of blood T cell repertoires in COVID-19. Assay used: immunoSEQ multiplex PCR; TCRdb lists only in-frame clones, some missing. The table records a few hundred thousand clones, 70% to 90% of them present only once. Sequenced sample: peripheral blood. Receptors originate from a woman aged 45-59 years with acute or convalescent COVID-19.

The chain uses TRBV11-3 and TRBJ2-5; D perhaps matches TRBD1 (7 bases). Between the trimmed V and J ends, which lost 4 bases and 5 bases, there was a span of 17 bases. Germline V gene sequence: CDR1 SGHNT, CDR2 YENEEA. The length of the CDR3 is 15 residues. The CDR3 region has the DNA TGTGCCAGCAGCTCCCCGGTGGCAGGGGGGGAGACCCAGTACTTC. It encodes CASSSPVAGGETQYF.

The genes are TRBV9 and TRBJ1-1; TRBD1 matches at 8 bases. The CDR3 covers 16 residues. Germline trimming cut 3 bases from V and 4 bases from J; bases unmatched to any gene: 11. Germline V lookup: CDR1 SGDLS, CDR2 YYNGEE. CDR3 coding DNA: TGTGCCAGCAGCGGAGACTGGACAGGGCGGACCACTGAAGCTTTCTTT. This sequence encodes CASSGDWTGRTTEAFF.

This clone was picked up a small number of times. The chain employs TRBV5-1 and TRBJ1-1; 12 positions match TRBD1. Trimming at V came to 7 bases and at J to 4 bases, leaving 8 bases not matched to a gene. The CDR3 is made up of 15 amino acids. Looked up from germline, CDR1 is SGHRS and CDR2 is YFSETQ. The CDR3 sequence is CASHPGTGGLTEAFF. The CDR3 coding sequence is TGCGCCAGCCACCCTGGGACAGGGGGCCTCACTGAAGCTTTCTTT. Drawing the rest from reference TRBV5-1 and TRBJ1-1, the complete variable domain is KAGVTQTPRYLIKTRGQQVTLSCSPISGHRSVSWYQQTPGQGLQFLFEYFSETQRNKGNFPGRFSGRQFSNSRSEMNVSTLELGDSALYLCASHPGTGGLTEAFFGQGTRLTVV.

The genes are TRBV5-1 and TRBJ2-5; 8 positions match TRBD2. Germline V lookup: CDR1 SGHRS, CDR2 YFSETQ. Unmatched junction bases numbered 10, after V lost 4 bases and J lost 5 bases. The CDR3 sequence is 15 residues long. The CDR3 reads CASSVSRGGFETQYF. CDR3 DNA sequence: TGCGCCAGCAGCGTATCACGGGGGGGCTTTGAGACCCAGTACTTC. Full variable domain (remainder filled in from reference TRBV5-1 and TRBJ2-5): KAGVTQTPRYLIKTRGQQVTLSCSPISGHRSVSWYQQTPGQGLQFLFEYFSETQRNKGNFPGRFSGRQFSNSRSEMNVSTLELGDSALYLCASSVSRGGFETQYFGPGTRLLVL.

The J gene is TRBJ2-3, the V gene TRBV29-1; 8 nucleotides align to TRBD1. Germline assignment: CDR1 SQVTM and CDR2 ANQGSEA. The V gene end was trimmed by 3 bases and the J gene end by 9 bases; junction bases not matched to a gene: 5. The CDR3 runs to 12 residues. As DNA, the CDR3 is TGCAGCGTTGACGGGCAGGGGGCGACGCAGTATTTT. This translates into CSVDGQGATQYF.

This chain links TRBV27 with TRBJ2-5, with 7 positions matching TRBD2. The CDR3 runs 17 residues. V lost 6 bases and J lost 3; bases outside the gene matches: 16. The germline CDR1 and CDR2 sequences are MNHEY and SMNVEV (reference sequence). The CDR3 reads CASSKGNRRAGEETQYF. CDR3 in DNA: TGTGCCAGCAGCAAGGGAAACCGGCGGGCGGGAGAAGAGACCCAGTACTTC.

The genes are TRBV11-3 and TRBJ2-5; TRBD2 matches 15 bases. V lost 5 bases, J lost 4 bases, and 8 bases stayed unmatched. The germline V gene has CDR1 SGHNT and CDR2 YENEEA. The CDR3 is 17 residues long. CDR3 sequence: CASSPGTSGRPGETQYF. The DNA of the CDR3 is TGTGCCAGCAGCCCGGGGACTAGCGGGAGGCCCGGAGAGACCCAGTACTTC.

This chain uses TRBV5-5 with TRBJ2-7; maybe TRBD1 (6 bases). The CDR3 loop spans 17 amino acids. Germline CDR1 and CDR2: SGHKS and YYEKEE (reference sequence). V was clipped by 4 bases and J by 0 bases, with 20 bases between them. CDR3 DNA: TGTGCCAGCAGCAGAAACAGGGCCCAAAAGAGCTCCTACGAGCAGTACTTC. Translating it yields CASSRNRAQKSSYEQYF.

J is TRBJ2-7 and V is TRBV5-1; 7 bases line up with TRBD1. The germline CDR1 and CDR2 sequences are SGHRS and YFSETQ. This CDR3 spans 14 amino acids. V shed 3 bases and J 2 bases; nucleotides not matched to a gene: 5. The CDR3 reads CASSSGQQTYEQYF. In DNA, the CDR3 is TGCGCCAGCAGCTCGGGACAGCAGACCTACGAGCAGTACTTC.